Sequencing of this T cell receptor beta chain was carried out in a study of beta chain features in type 1 diabetes. Findings and limits, study-wide: Shortening of TCRB CDR3s, moderate but significant, appeared in all four CD4+ subsets of Type 1 diabetes patients.

Trimming left V 1 base short and J 3 bases short, with 12 bases between. Per germline, CDR1 KGHSH and CDR2 LQKENI. The CDR3 is made up of 15 amino acids. Since all of the isolated RNA was reverse transcribed, expressed TCRB transcripts were what got sequenced. TCRdb keeps only in-frame clones here, not all; method: immunoSEQ multiplex PCR. The sample has roughly 350,000 clones; 8% to 10% are singletons. On this clone itself: Its antigen is unidentified.

The receptor comes from a man aged 25 to 40 with type 1 diabetes. Material: central memory CD4+ T cells from blood. The rearrangement joins TRBV18 to TRBJ1-1; a possible D gene is TRBD1 (6 bases). CDR3 DNA: TGTGCCAGCTCACCACAGGGGGTCGGGGACACTGAAGCTTTCTTT. It codes for CASSPQGVGDTEAFF.